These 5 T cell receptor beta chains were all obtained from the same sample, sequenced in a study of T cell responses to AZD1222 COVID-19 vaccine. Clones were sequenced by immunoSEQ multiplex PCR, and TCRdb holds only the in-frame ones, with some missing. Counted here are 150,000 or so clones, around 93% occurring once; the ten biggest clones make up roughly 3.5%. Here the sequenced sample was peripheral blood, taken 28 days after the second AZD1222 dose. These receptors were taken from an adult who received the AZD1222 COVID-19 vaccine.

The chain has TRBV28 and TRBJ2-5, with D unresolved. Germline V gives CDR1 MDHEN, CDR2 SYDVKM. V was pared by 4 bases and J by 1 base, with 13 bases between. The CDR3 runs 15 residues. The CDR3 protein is CASSSIRVTQETQYF. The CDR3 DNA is TGTGCCAGCAGTTCCATCCGGGTCACCCAAGAGACCCAGTACTTC.

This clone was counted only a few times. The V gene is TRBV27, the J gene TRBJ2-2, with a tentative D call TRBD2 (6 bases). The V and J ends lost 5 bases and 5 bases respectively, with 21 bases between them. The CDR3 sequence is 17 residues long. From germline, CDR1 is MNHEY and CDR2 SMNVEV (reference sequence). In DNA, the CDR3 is TGTGCCAGCAGTCCACCTGGGGACTCGACTTGGACCGGGGAGCTGTTTTTT. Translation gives CASSPPGDSTWTGELFF.

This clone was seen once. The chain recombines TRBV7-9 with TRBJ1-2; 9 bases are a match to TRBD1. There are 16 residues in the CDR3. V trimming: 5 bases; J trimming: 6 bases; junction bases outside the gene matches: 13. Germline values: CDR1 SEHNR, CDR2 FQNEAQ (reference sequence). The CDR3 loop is CASSPLAGQGWNGYTF. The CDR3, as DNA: TGTGCCAGCAGCCCCCTAGCGGGACAGGGTTGGAATGGCTACACCTTC.

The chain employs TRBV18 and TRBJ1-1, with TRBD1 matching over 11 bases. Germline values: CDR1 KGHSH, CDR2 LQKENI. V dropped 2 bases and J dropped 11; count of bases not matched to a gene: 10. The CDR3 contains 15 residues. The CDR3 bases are TGTGCCAGCTCACCAATAGGACAGGGGGCTGGAGGGGCTTTCTTT. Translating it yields CASSPIGQGAGGAFF.

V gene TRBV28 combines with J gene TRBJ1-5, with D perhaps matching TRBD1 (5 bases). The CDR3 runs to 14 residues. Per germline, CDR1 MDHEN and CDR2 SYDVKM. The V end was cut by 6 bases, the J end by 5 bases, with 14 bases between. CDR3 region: CASSHPRGDQPQHF. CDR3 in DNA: TGTGCCAGCAGCCACCCTAGGGGAGATCAGCCCCAGCATTTT.